These T cell receptor beta chains were read from a single sample in a study of PD-1 blockade in classical Hodgkin lymphoma. Some clones are missing from TCRdb's copy, which holds only in-frame ones; the method was immunoSEQ multiplex PCR. The sample lists about 27,000 clones; approximately 85% were seen once. Sequencing used CD4+ T cells from blood, obtained before the fourth cycle of nivolumab. The receptors come from a human donor with classical Hodgkin lymphoma. The CDR3 runs from the conserved cysteine through the conserved F or W.

v_call	j_call	cdr3_aa
TRBV6-5	TRBJ1-2	CASSPGGLRNGYTF
TRBV9	TRBJ1-1	CASNRAPTGNTEAFF
TRBV2	TRBJ1-2	CASAQTSYGYTF
TRBV28	TRBJ2-7	CASSFPTVSYEQYF
TRBV16	TRBJ2-1	CASSQFVQGQREQFF
TRBV7-8	TRBJ2-5	CASSPQGVSETQYF
TRBV18	TRBJ2-3	CASSPLRGRSSTDTQYF
TRBV27	TRBJ2-2	CASSLYTSGNTGELFF
TRBV28	TRBJ2-7	CASSFVGTYEQYF
TRBV7-9	TRBJ1-2	CASNSGAGAGYGYTF
TRBV4-2	TRBJ1-1	CASSQGRGRNTEAFF
TRBV27	TRBJ1-2	CASSRNIFGGGDYGYTF
TRBV19	TRBJ1-2	CASRRTGEKSGGYTF
TRBV7-9	TRBJ1-1	CASRDPGLNTEAFF
TRBV7-6	TRBJ2-1	CASSLREFGNEQFF
TRBV6-1	TRBJ2-2	CAIRGTIDTGELFF
TRBV6-5	TRBJ1-2	CASSYGVGYGYTF
TRBV29-1	TRBJ2-5	CSVTPPLASGRGETQYF
TRBV7-2	TRBJ1-2	CASSLDEGRGVRGYTF
TRBV5-1	TRBJ2-3	CASSLDVVLMADTQYF
TRBV7-8	TRBJ2-4	CASSPTRTSGQYF
TRBV10-1	TRBJ1-1	CASSQTDRGPNTEAFF
TRBV4-1	TRBJ2-5	CASSQGVQETQYF
TRBV5-6	TRBJ2-3	CASSFGQNFLTDTQYF
TRBV2	TRBJ1-1	CASRVNRGNTEAFF
TRBV18	TRBJ2-7	CASSPPFLGQGYHEQYF
TRBV28	TRBJ1-6	CASSPLDREVHPLHF
TRBV28	TRBJ2-5	CASSSDSFGETQYF
TRBV7-9	TRBJ2-5	CASSQEGAQYF
TRBV4-2	TRBJ2-1	CASSQDLTRTVYNEQFF
TRBV28	TRBJ1-1	CASSLGLRDSAFF
TRBV5-1	TRBJ1-1	CASSLVYQGGTEAFF
TRBV18	TRBJ2-5	CASSRELAGGSYQETQYF
TRBV10-3	TRBJ2-1	CAISPDGHEQFF
TRBV2	TRBJ1-1	CASRESFREGTEAFF
TRBV2	TRBJ2-2	CASRPGLAGTGELFF
TRBV30	.	CAWSYALNEQYF
TRBV5-4	TRBJ1-1	CASSLALNTEAFF
TRBV27	TRBJ2-1	CASRSGPTKREFF
TRBV25-1	TRBJ1-1	CASSEYGRGVNTEAFF
TRBV28	TRBJ2-7	CASGQGPVWQYF
TRBV5-5	TRBJ1-3	CASSPGPSFSGNTIYF
TRBV6-5	TRBJ2-7	CASSYGEEYEQYF
TRBV14	TRBJ2-7	CASSQGTLRGEQYF
TRBV30	TRBJ2-1	CAWTGTSVYNEQFF
TRBV18	TRBJ1-3	CASLLTGSGNTIYF
TRBV6-1	TRBJ1-2	CASSPWGASLGYTF
TRBV30	TRBJ2-5	CAWSVGETQYF
TRBV7-6	TRBJ2-7	CASSLGVTGDEQYF
TRBV5-4	TRBJ1-2	CASSGGQGSSGVGYTF
TRBV28	TRBJ1-1	CASSTRRQGIMNTEAFF
TRBV2	TRBJ2-7	CASSDGRGSDEQYF
TRBV5-5	TRBJ2-3	CASSFFLADTDTQYF
TRBV5-1	TRBJ1-1	CASSLVVNTEAFF
TRBV4-2	TRBJ1-5	CASSQHRGGSTNQPQHF
TRBV7-8	TRBJ1-4	CASSPYARGRGRQTNEKLFF
TRBV14	TRBJ2-6	CASSQVFGTGFSGANVLTF
TRBV15	TRBJ2-3	CATNDMGLAGGDTQYF
TRBV6-5	TRBJ1-4	CASSSGLNEKLFF